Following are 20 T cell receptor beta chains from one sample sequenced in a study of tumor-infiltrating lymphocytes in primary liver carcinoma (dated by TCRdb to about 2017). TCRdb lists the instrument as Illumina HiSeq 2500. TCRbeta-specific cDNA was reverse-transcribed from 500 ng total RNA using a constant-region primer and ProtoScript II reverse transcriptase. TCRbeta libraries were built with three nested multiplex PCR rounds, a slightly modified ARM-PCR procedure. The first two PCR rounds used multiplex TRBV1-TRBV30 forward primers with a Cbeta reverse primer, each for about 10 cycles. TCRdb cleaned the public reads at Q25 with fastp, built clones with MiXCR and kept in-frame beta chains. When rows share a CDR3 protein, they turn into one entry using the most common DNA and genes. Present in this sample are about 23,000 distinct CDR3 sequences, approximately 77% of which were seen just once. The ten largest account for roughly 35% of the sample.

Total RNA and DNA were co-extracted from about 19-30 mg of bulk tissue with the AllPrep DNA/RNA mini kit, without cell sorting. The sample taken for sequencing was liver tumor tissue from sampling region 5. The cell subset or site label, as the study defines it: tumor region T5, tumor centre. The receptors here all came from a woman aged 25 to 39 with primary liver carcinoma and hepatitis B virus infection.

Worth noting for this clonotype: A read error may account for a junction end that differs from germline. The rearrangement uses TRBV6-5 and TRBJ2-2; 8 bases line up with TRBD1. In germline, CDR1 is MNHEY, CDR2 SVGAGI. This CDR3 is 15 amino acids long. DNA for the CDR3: TGTGCCATCAGTCCGCGGACAGGGTTTACCGTGGAGCTGTTTTTT. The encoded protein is CAISPRTGFTVELFF.

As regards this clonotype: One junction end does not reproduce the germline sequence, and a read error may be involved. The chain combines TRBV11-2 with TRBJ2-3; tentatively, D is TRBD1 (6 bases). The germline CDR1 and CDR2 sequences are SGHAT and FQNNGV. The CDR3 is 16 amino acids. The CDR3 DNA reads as TGTGCCTGCAGCCGGATGCAACAGGGAAGGGGAGATACGCAGTATTTT. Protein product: CACSRMQQGRGDTQYF.

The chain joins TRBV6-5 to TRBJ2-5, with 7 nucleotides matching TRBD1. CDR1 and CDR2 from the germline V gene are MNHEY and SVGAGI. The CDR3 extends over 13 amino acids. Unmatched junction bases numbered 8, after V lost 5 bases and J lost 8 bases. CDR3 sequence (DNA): TGTGCCAGCAGTGCCGACAGGGTACTTACCCAGTACTTC. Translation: CASSADRVLTQYF.

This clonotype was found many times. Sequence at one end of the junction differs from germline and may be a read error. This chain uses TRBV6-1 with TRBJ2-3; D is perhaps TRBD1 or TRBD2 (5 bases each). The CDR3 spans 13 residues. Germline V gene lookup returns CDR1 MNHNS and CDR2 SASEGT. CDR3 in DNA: TGTGCTAGCAGCCTCGGGGCTATAGATACGCGGTATTTT. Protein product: CASSLGAIDTRYF.

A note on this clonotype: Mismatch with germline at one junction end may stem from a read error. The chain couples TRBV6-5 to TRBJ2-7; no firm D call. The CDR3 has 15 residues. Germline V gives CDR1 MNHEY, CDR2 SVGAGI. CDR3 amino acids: CASSYKGSSSYEQCF. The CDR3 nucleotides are TGTGCCAGCAGTTACAAGGGCAGCAGTTCCTACGAGCAGTGCTTC.

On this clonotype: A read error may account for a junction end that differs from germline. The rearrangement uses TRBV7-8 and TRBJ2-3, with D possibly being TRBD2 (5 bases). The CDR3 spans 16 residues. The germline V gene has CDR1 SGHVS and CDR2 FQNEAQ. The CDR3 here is CASSLGAEGPGDTQYF. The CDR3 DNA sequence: TGTGCCAGCAGCTTGGGAGCGGAAGGGCCTGGTGATACACAGTATTTT.

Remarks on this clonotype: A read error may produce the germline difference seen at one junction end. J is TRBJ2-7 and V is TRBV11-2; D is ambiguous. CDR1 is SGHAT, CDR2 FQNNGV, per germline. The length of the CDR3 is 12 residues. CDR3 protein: CASNSYGYEQYF. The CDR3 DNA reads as TGTGCCAGCAACTCATACGGCTACGAACAGTACTTC.

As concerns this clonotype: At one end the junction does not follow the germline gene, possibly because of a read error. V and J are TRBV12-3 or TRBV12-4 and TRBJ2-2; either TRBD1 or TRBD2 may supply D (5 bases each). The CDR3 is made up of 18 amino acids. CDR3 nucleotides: TGTGCCAGCAGGATCCTATTAGGAGCAGGGTGCCACGCCGGGGAGCTCTTTTTT. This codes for CASRILLGAGCHAGELFF.

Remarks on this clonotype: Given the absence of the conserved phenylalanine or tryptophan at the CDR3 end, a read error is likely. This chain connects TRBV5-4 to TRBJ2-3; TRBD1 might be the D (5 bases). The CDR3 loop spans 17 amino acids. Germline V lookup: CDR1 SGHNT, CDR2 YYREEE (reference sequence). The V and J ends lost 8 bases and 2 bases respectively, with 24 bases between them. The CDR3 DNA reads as TGTGCCAGAAGCGTAGACGGACACCCTTCACCCACAGATACGCAGTATTTA. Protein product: CARSVDGHPSPTDTQYL.

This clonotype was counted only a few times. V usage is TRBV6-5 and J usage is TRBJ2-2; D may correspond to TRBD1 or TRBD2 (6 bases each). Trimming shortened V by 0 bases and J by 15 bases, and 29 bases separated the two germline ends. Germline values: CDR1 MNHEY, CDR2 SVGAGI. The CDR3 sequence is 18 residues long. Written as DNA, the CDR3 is TGTGCCAGCAGTTACTCCCCAGGGGTCGGGAGCAGCACCGGTGAGTTGTTTTTT. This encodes CASSYSPGVGSSTGELFF.

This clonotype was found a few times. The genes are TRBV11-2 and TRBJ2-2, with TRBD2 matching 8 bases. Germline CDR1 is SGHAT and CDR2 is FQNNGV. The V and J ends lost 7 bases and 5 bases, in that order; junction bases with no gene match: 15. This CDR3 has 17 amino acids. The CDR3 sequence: CASTRHSGRGGTGELFF. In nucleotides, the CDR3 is TGTGCCAGCACCCGGCACAGCGGGAGAGGTGGGACCGGGGAGCTGTTTTTT.

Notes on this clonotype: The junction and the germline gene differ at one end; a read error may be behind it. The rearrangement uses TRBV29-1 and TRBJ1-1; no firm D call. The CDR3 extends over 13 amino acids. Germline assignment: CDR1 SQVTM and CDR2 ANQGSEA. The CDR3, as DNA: TGCAGCGTTTATCACAATCTGAACATTGAAGCTTTCTTT. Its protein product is CSVYHNLNIEAFF.

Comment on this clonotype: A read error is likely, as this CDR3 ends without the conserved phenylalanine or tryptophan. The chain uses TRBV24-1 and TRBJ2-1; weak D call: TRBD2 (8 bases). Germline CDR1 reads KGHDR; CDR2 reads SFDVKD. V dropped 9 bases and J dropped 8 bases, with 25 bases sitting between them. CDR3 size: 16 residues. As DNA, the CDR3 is TGTGCCACCGCCGGGAGGGACAGTTATTTTTGGCATGAGCAGTTCTTA. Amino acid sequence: CATAGRDSYFWHEQFL.

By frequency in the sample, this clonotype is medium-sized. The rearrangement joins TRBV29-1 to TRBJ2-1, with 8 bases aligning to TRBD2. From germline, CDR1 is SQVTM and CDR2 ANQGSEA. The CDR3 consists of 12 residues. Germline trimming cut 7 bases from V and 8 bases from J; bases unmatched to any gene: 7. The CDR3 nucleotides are TGCAGCGCCGGGACTAGGGGATATGAGCAGTTCTTC. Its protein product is CSAGTRGYEQFF.

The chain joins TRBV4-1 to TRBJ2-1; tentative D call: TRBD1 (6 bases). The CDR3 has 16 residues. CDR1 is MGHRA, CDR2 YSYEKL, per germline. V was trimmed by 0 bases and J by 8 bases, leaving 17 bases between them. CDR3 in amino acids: CASSQEISTGYDEQFF. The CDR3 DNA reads TGCGCCAGCAGCCAAGAGATATCGACAGGATACGATGAGCAGTTCTTC.

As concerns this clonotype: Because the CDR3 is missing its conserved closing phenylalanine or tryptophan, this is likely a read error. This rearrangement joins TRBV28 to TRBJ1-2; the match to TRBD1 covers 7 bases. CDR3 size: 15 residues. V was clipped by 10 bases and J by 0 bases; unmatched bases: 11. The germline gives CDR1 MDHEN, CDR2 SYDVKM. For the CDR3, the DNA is TGTGCCACCATCCAAGGGCAGGGGGCTAACTATGGCTACACCTTA. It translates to CATIQGQGANYGYTL.

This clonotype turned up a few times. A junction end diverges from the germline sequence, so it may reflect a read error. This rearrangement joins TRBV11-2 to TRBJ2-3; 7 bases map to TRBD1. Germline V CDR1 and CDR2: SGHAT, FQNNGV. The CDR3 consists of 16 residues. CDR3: CTSSRTRQGRGDTQYF. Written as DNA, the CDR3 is TGTACCAGCAGCCGGACACGACAGGGAAGGGGAGATACGCAGTACTTT.

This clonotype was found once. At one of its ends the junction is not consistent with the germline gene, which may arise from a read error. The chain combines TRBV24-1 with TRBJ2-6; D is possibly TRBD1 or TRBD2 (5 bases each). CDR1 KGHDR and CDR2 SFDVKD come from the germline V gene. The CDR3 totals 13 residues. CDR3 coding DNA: TGTACCACAAGAGGGGACGGGGCCAACGTCCAGACTTTC. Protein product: CTTRGDGANVQTF.

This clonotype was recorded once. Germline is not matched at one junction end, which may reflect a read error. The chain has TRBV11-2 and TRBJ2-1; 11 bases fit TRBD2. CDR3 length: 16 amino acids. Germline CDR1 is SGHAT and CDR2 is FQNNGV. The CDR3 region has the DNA TGTGTCAGCATCACCTCTCTAGCGGGAGGATACAATGAGCAGCTCTTC. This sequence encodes CVSITSLAGGYNEQLF.

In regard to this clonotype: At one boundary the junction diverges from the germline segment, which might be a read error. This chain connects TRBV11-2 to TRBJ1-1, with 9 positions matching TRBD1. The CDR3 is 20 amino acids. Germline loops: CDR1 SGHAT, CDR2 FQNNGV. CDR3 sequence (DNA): TGTACCAGCAGCGCTCGGGACAGGGTGCGCAAGAAGTGGAGTAACACTGAAGCTTTCTTT. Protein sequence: CTSSARDRVRKKWSNTEAFF.